This T cell receptor (beta chain) was documented in a study of OX40 agonist ivuxolimab in advanced cancers. Some background on the complete study: Ivuxolimab, which targeted the costimulatory receptor OX40 (CD134), was an agonistic, fully human IgG2 monoclonal antibody. Intravenous ivuxolimab was administered to patients every 2 weeks at six dose levels: 0.01, 0.1, 0.3, 1.5, 3 and 10 mg/kg. Among the roughly 54 dose-escalation patients, around 20 had hepatocellular carcinoma, 15 melanoma, 9 renal cell carcinoma and 9 head and neck cancer. The dose-escalation cohort was 82.7% male with a mean age of roughly 62 years, ranging from roughly 23 to 79. Patients were allowed to have had prior anti-PD-1, anti-PD-L1 or anti-CTLA-4 therapy, and less than 45% of the dose-escalation patients had previously received checkpoint inhibitors. Three dose-escalation patients achieved partial responses, one with hepatocellular carcinoma and two with cutaneous melanoma. Peripheral TCRbeta sequencing aimed to test whether ivuxolimab altered TCR sequence diversity and caused clonal T-cell expansion. The monotherapy dose-escalation portion (N of about 50 patients) of the phase I ivuxolimab trial is reported in the paper. Findings and caveats that apply to the study as a whole: At doses of 0.1 to 3.0 mg/kg, clonal expansion of both CD4+ and CD8+ T cells in blood was seen between baseline and week 6. Low levels of normalized T-cell clonal expansion were also seen in some nonresponding patients. After ivuxolimab, CD8+ T cells had more expanded clones than CD4+ T cells on average. The antigen specificity of the clonally expanded peripheral T cells was not determined. Partial responders in the 0.1-3.0 mg/kg groups had among the lowest normalized peripheral clonal expansion, especially among CD8+ T cells.

As to this clone: Its recognized antigen is unknown. Base qualities are not recorded, but no much larger clone differs from it by a single base.

To sequence the TCRbeta CDR3 region, genomic DNA was isolated from the sorted cells. The immunoSEQ Assay was used for sequencing of TCRbeta CDR3 regions. Entries here come from immuneACCESS through TCRdb and include only in-frame sequences with V and J called. Some clones fail to appear in such tables; in the studies checked, an unresolved V gene covers under half of the shortfall, and the cause of the remainder is unknown. In all, the sample holds 12,000 or so clones, and 67% of those were seen once. Approximately 27% of the sample is in the top ten clones. From cysteine to phenylalanine, the CDR3 is 13 amino acids long. CDR3 DNA is the only sequence kept; it has 39 bases, read in frame from the first base. CDR1 and CDR2 were assigned from the germline V gene as SNHLY and FYNNEI. Here V drops 8 bases and J drops 8 bases, and the junction holds 5 bases not matched to any gene. Patients with autoimmune disease history or receiving systemic immunosuppression were excluded from the trial. Peripheral blood for TCR sequencing was drawn from every dose cohort at baseline, at cycle 4 day 1 and at cycle 7 day 1. The samples were taken from a phase I, first-in-human, multicenter, open-label dose-escalation trial of ivuxolimab. Adults with locally advanced or metastatic melanoma, renal cell carcinoma, hepatocellular carcinoma or head and neck squamous cell carcinoma were enrolled in the trial. Before TCR sequencing, CD4+ and CD8+ T cells were separately sorted from peripheral blood.

This receptor chain uses TRBV2 and TRBJ2-4; a stretch of 11 junction bases matches TRBD1. The receptor was derived from an adult with an advanced solid tumor such as melanoma, head and neck, liver or kidney cancer. The sample here was CD4+ or CD8+ T cells sorted from blood, taken in a trial of the OX40 agonist ivuxolimab. The nucleotide sequence reads TGTGCCAGCGCCGGACAGGGGGCGGACATTCAGTACTTC. This gives the protein CASAGQGADIQYF.